What follows are 31 T cell receptor beta chains derived from one specimen sequenced in a study of blood T cells in healthy people across ages (dated by TCRdb to between 2014 and 2017). Library preparation was by 5' RACE. These reads were obtained on an Illumina HiSeq 2500. A second roughly 6 to 12 cycle PCR used a sample-barcoded 5' primer and a J-beta primer mix. TCRdb redid the processing of the public reads, applying fastp at Q25 and MiXCR, and retained in-frame beta chains. Each CDR3 protein appears once, grouped with its most common genes and DNA. This sample gives about 1.4 million distinct CDR3 sequences in total; 59% of them show up just once. The top ten hold roughly 6.3% of the sample. Material for sequencing was blood. These receptors were obtained from a man aged 18 to 29 in good health.

The J gene is TRBJ1-1, the V gene TRBV29-1; the D gene is possibly TRBD1 (6 bases). This CDR3 is 13 amino acids long. Between the trimmed V and J ends, which lost 4 bases and 1 base, there was a span of 10 bases. Germline V lookup: CDR1 SQVTM, CDR2 ANQGSEA. The CDR3 DNA reads TGCAGCGTTGCGGACAGAGAGAACACTGAAGCTTTCTTT. Translated: CSVADRENTEAFF.

This clonotype was found once. The chain combines TRBV25-1 with TRBJ1-4; TRBD1 matches at 7 bases. From germline, CDR1 is MGHDK and CDR2 SYGVNS. This CDR3 is 15 amino acids long. V shed 4 bases, J shed 3 bases, and the junction held 5 bases outside the gene matches. In DNA, the CDR3 is TGTGCCAGCAGTGTGACAGGGAGACCTAATGAAAAACTGTTTTTT. Amino acid sequence: CASSVTGRPNEKLFF. The full variable domain, its missing parts supplied by reference TRBV25-1 and TRBJ1-4, is EADIYQTPRYLVIGTGKKITLECSQTMGHDKMYWYQQDPGMELHLIHYSYGVNSTEKGDLSSESTVSRIRTEHFPLTLESARPSHTSQYLCASSVTGRPNEKLFFGSGTQLSVL.

The J gene is TRBJ2-1, the V gene TRBV20-1, with 10 bases aligning to TRBD2. After removal of 6 bases from V and 3 bases from J, the junction contained 8 bases not matched to a gene. CDR1 and CDR2 from the germline V gene are DFQATT and SNEGSKA (reference sequence). The CDR3 covers 15 residues. Here the CDR3 reads CSALSRTSGYNEQFF. The CDR3, as DNA: TGCAGTGCCCTCTCCCGGACTAGCGGCTACAATGAGCAGTTCTTC.

This clonotype occurred once. The chain carries TRBV11-2 and TRBJ2-4; TRBD1 is a possible D gene (5 bases). The J call may be incorrect, as the DNA end agrees better with TRBJ2-7. The CDR3 totals 15 residues. Germline CDR1 is SGHAT and CDR2 is FQNNGV. The DNA of the CDR3 is TGTGCCAGCAGCTACCCCCGACAGAGAAACTACGAGCAGTACTTC. This translates into CASSYPRQRNYEQYF.

The chain combines TRBV29-1 with TRBJ2-7, with 12 bases that match TRBD2. Germline V gene sequence: CDR1 SQVTM, CDR2 ANQGSEA. Unmatched junction bases numbered 8, after V lost 4 bases and J lost 4 bases. CDR3 length equals 15 residues. The CDR3 spells CSVGGRLAGAYEQYF. The DNA of the CDR3 is TGCAGCGTTGGAGGGAGACTAGCGGGGGCTTACGAGCAGTACTTC.

This chain connects TRBV2 to TRBJ2-5; TRBD2 aligns across 11 bases. Judging by the DNA end, TRBJ2-7 fits better; the J call may be wrong. Germline lookup yields CDR1 SNHLY and CDR2 FYNNEI. This CDR3 region has 14 residues. CDR3 sequence reads: CASRPTSGRVEQYF. CDR3 nucleotides: TGTGCCAGCAGGCCAACTAGCGGGAGAGTCGAGCAGTACTTC.

This sequence joins TRBV2 and TRBJ2-1, with 7 bases fitting TRBD2. This CDR3 has 16 residues. CDR1 and CDR2 from the germline V gene are SNHLY and FYNNEI. V was pared by 4 bases and J by 0 bases, with 6 bases of the junction left unmatched. CDR3 sequence reads: CASSVRLAGSYNEQFF. The CDR3 DNA reads as TGTGCCAGCAGTGTTCGACTAGCCGGCTCCTACAATGAGCAGTTCTTC.

J is TRBJ2-5 and V is TRBV28; D is unresolved. Trimming took 4 bases from V and 8 from J, leaving 11 bases between them. There are 12 residues in the CDR3. From germline, CDR1 is MDHEN and CDR2 SYDVKM. The CDR3 is CASSSSLITQYF. CDR3 nucleotides: TGTGCCAGCAGTTCCTCGCTGATCACCCAGTACTTC.

V and J are TRBV5-6 and TRBJ2-7; tentatively, D is TRBD2 (6 bases). Trimming left V 2 bases short and J 2 bases short, with 14 bases between. This CDR3 spans 15 amino acids. The V gene's germline CDR1 is SGHDT and CDR2 YYEEEE. CDR3 sequence: CASSFGLARAYEQYF. For the CDR3, the DNA is TGTGCCAGCAGCTTTGGGCTAGCGAGGGCCTACGAGCAGTACTTC.

The sample holds one count of this clonotype. This chain joins TRBV4-2 and TRBJ1-6; 8 bases are a match to TRBD1. Losses at the gene ends were 0 bases for V and 7 bases for J; bases not matched to a gene: 5. The CDR3 runs 16 residues. Per the germline V gene, CDR1 is LGHNA and CDR2 is YNFKEQ. The CDR3 DNA sequence: TGTGCCAGCAGCCAAGATCTGGCAGGGGGCAATTCACCCCTCCACTTT. Residues: CASSQDLAGGNSPLHF.

In its sample, this clonotype was seen a few times. The chain uses TRBV29-1 and TRBJ1-2; 8 nucleotides agree with TRBD1. This CDR3 is built from 13 residues. CDR1 is SQVTM, CDR2 ANQGSEA, per germline. J was trimmed by 4 bases and V by 7 bases; bases with no gene match: 8. CDR3 loop: CSGFAGGTYGYTF. The CDR3 coding sequence is TGCAGCGGGTTCGCAGGGGGCACCTATGGCTACACCTTC.

This clonotype has only a few counts. The chain carries TRBV29-1 and TRBJ1-2; 9 nucleotides match TRBD1. V shed 0 bases and J 7 bases; nucleotides not matched to a gene: 12. Germline V CDR1 and CDR2: SQVTM, ANQGSEA. The CDR3 runs 16 residues. DNA of the CDR3: TGCAGCGTTGAAGACCGCACAGGGGGCGCCTACAGTGGCTACACCTTC. The encoded protein is CSVEDRTGGAYSGYTF.

In this sample, this clonotype turned up a few times. The chain joins TRBV3-1 to TRBJ2-7; D perhaps matches TRBD2 (5 bases). This CDR3 has 16 amino acids. V lost 5 bases to trimming and J lost 3 bases, with 20 bases between them. Per the germline V gene, CDR1 is LGHDT and CDR2 is YNNKEL (reference sequence). CDR3 DNA: TGTGCCAGCAGCTCTCAGATGGGCGGGTCCCTCTACGAGCAGTACTTC. It is translated as CASSSQMGGSLYEQYF.

This clonotype was counted between two and nine times. V is TRBV11-2 and J is TRBJ2-1, with 10 bases that match TRBD2. The CDR3 totals 14 residues. With 4 bases clipped from V and 10 bases from J, the junction kept 7 bases outside the gene matches. The germline V gene has CDR1 SGHAT and CDR2 FQNNGV. The CDR3 is CASSSPSGGDEQFF. Written as DNA, the CDR3 is TGTGCCAGCAGCTCCCCCAGCGGGGGGGACGAGCAGTTCTTC.

The rearrangement links TRBV3-1 to TRBJ2-7; D ambiguous. The CDR3 extends over 15 amino acids. V gave up 7 bases and J gave up 0 bases, with 16 bases separating them. The germline V gene has CDR1 LGHDT and CDR2 YNNKEL (reference sequence). CDR3 region: CASTTLGRGSYEQYF. The CDR3 DNA reads TGTGCCAGCACCACCCTAGGACGCGGCTCCTACGAGCAGTACTTC.

This chain connects TRBV29-1 to TRBJ2-1, with 10 nucleotides matching TRBD2. The CDR3 has 15 amino acids. V trimming: 3 bases; J trimming: 2 bases; junction bases outside the gene matches: 4. Germline V lookup: CDR1 SQVTM, CDR2 ANQGSEA. The CDR3 sequence: CSVDGSGRAYNEQFF. Written as DNA, the CDR3 is TGCAGCGTTGATGGGAGCGGGAGGGCCTACAATGAGCAGTTCTTC.

The chain joins TRBV21-1 to TRBJ2-1; the table's D gene call, TRBD1, was not cross checked with the DNA. TRBV21-1 is a pseudogene segment. This CDR3 has 9 amino acids. CDR3 loop: CASPCAKFF. The CDR3 DNA is TGTGCCAGCCCCTGCGCGAAGTTCTTC.

The chain recombines TRBV4-1 with TRBJ2-1, with 8 positions matching TRBD2. J lost 2 bases, V lost 1 base, and 4 bases had no gene match. Germline values: CDR1 MGHRA, CDR2 YSYEKL. This CDR3 has 16 residues. The CDR3 spells CASSQGGLVTYNEQFF. The CDR3, as DNA: TGCGCCAGCAGCCAAGGGGGACTAGTTACCTACAATGAGCAGTTCTTC.

This chain uses TRBV3-1 with TRBJ2-6; D uncertain. V lost 5 bases to trimming and J lost 0 bases, with 11 bases between them. Germline CDR1 reads LGHDT; CDR2 reads YNNKEL (reference sequence). The CDR3 loop spans 16 amino acids. CDR3 sequence: CASSFGVPSGANVLTF. The DNA for the CDR3 is TGTGCCAGCAGCTTTGGAGTGCCCTCTGGGGCCAACGTCCTGACTTTC.

The V gene is TRBV7-8, the J gene TRBJ1-1; TRBD1 is a possible D gene (5 bases). The CDR3 consists of 14 residues. V lost 1 base and J 4 bases, leaving 10 bases between the germline ends. CDR1 SGHVS and CDR2 FQNEAQ come from the germline V gene. The CDR3 DNA follows: TGTGCCAGCAGCTTAGGGGCGGGACGCACTGAAGCTTTCTTT. Translation gives CASSLGAGRTEAFF.

This clonotype showed up just a few times. The genes are TRBV25-1 and TRBJ1-1; D may be TRBD1 (6 bases). V shed 2 bases and J shed 4 bases, with 14 bases lying between them. Germline V gene sequence: CDR1 MGHDK, CDR2 SYGVNS. The CDR3 length is 15 residues. The CDR3 loop is CASSEPGTGFTEAFF. The CDR3 coding sequence is TGTGCCAGCAGTGAACCCGGCACAGGGTTCACTGAAGCTTTCTTT.

This clonotype was seen only once. The chain carries TRBV4-1 and TRBJ2-5, with TRBD1 as a possible D gene (5 bases). Germline V lookup: CDR1 MGHRA, CDR2 YSYEKL. V lost 3 bases to trimming and J lost 5 bases, with 13 bases between them. The CDR3 is made up of 14 amino acids. The CDR3 DNA sequence: TGCGCCAGCAGCCAGCAGGGCGCTACGGAGACCCAGTACTTC. Encoded protein: CASSQQGATETQYF.

The CDR3 is CASSLNQEQYF. CDR3 DNA sequence: TGTGCCAGCAGCTTGAACCAGGAGCAGTACTTC. The rearrangement joins TRBV5-4 to TRBJ2-7, with D unresolved. The CDR3 has 11 residues. Germline V gene lookup returns CDR1 SGHNT and CDR2 YYREEE (reference sequence). Trimming shortened V by 1 base and J by 7 bases, and 6 bases separated the two germline ends.

Here the CDR3 reads CASSDGPDEQYF. The CDR3 DNA reads as TGTGCCAGCAGTGATGGGCCGGACGAGCAGTACTTC. The rearrangement joins TRBV6-1 to TRBJ2-7; D unclear. The germline V gene encodes CDR1 MNHNS and CDR2 SASEGT. This CDR3 comprises 12 residues. The ends were cut back, 3 bases at V and 5 bases at J, with 8 bases in the middle.

CDR3 protein: CSASSDKEPYEQYF. The CDR3 region has the DNA TGCAGCGCGTCTAGCGATAAGGAGCCTTACGAGCAGTACTTC. This rearrangement joins TRBV29-1 to TRBJ2-4; D is possibly TRBD2 (6 bases). The tail of the sequence fits TRBJ2-7 better, so the J call may be wrong. The CDR3 is 14 residues long. Germline loops: CDR1 SQVTM, CDR2 ANQGSEA.

A few counts support this clonotype. This sequence may be a read error, since a much larger clone differs from it by one base. The chain uses TRBV20-1 and TRBJ2-1, with D perhaps TRBD2 (6 bases). The better agreement between TRBJ2-7 and the DNA end casts doubt on the J call. The length of the CDR3 is 14 residues. Germline V lookup: CDR1 DFQATT, CDR2 SNEGSKA (reference sequence). The CDR3 sequence is CSGVPGRDYNEQYF. CDR3 DNA: TGCAGTGGAGTCCCCGGGCGGGATTACAATGAGCAGTACTTC.

The chain recombines TRBV7-9 with TRBJ2-3; TRBD2 matches 11 bases. With V trimmed by 4 bases and J by 5 bases, 5 bases remained unmatched. This CDR3 has 15 residues. The germline CDR1 and CDR2 sequences are SEHNR and FQNEAQ (reference sequence). CDR3 DNA sequence: TGTGCCAGCAGCTCACTAGCGGGAGCGGGAGATACGCAGTATTTT. Translating it yields CASSSLAGAGDTQYF.

This clonotype was seen a handful of times. The V call is TRBV4-1, the J call TRBJ2-5, with D uncertain. Germline CDR1 is MGHRA and CDR2 is YSYEKL. This CDR3 region has 14 residues. Trimming took off 0 bases at V and 3 bases at J, with 8 bases between the two ends. CDR3 amino acids: CASSQEDVEETQYF. The CDR3 region has the DNA TGCGCCAGCAGCCAAGAGGATGTCGAAGAGACCCAGTACTTC.

This clonotype was detected only a few times. Written as DNA, the CDR3 is TGTGCCAGCAGTCAACGGACAGGGGATGGCTACACCTTC. Protein product: CASSQRTGDGYTF. The chain uses TRBV27 and TRBJ1-2; 9 bases are a match to TRBD1. CDR3 length: 13 amino acids. V shed 5 bases, J shed 6 bases, and the junction held 4 bases outside the gene matches. From germline, CDR1 is MNHEY and CDR2 SMNVEV (reference sequence).

The chain employs TRBV27 and TRBJ2-3, with 7 nucleotides matching TRBD2. This CDR3 is 17 amino acids long. Germline V lookup: CDR1 MNHEY, CDR2 SMNVEV (reference sequence). Germline trimming cut 2 bases from V and 1 base from J; bases unmatched to any gene: 9. The CDR3 loop reads CASSLVPLGGGTDTQYF. The CDR3 coding sequence is TGTGCCAGCAGTTTAGTGCCCCTGGGGGGGGGCACAGATACGCAGTATTTT.

V usage is TRBV20-1 and J usage is TRBJ2-1, with unresolved D. CDR1 and CDR2 from the germline V gene are DFQATT and SNEGSKA (reference sequence). Between the trimmed V and J ends, which lost 0 bases and 13 bases, there was a span of 13 bases. There are 12 residues in the CDR3. CDR3 protein: CSARESGQIQFF. CDR3 nucleotide sequence: TGCAGTGCTAGAGAGTCTGGTCAAATACAGTTCTTC.